These 6 T cell receptor beta chains came from one sample sequenced in a study of identical twins' blood T cells. One entry per CDR3 protein results from TCRdb running MiXCR on the 5' RACE reads. The sample has 350,000 to 450,000 distinct CDR3 sequences, about 28% seen once. The sequencing sample was made of PBMCs. Source of these receptors: a woman between 18 and 55 years old in good health.

This chain connects TRBV29-1 to TRBJ2-5; 9 bases align to TRBD2. V gave up 8 bases and J gave up 2 bases; unmatched junction bases: 9. CDR3 length: 14 residues. CDR1 is SQVTM, CDR2 ANQGSEA, per germline. The CDR3 spells CSHQSAGGQETQYF. CDR3 DNA: TGCAGCCATCAGTCGGCGGGAGGGCAAGAGACCCAGTACTTC.

The genes are TRBV4-3 and TRBJ2-1, with D perhaps TRBD2 (5 bases). Germline V gives CDR1 LGHNA, CDR2 YSLEER. Trimming stripped 0 bases from V and 7 bases from J, with 19 bases between. There are 17 residues in the CDR3. The DNA for the CDR3 is TGCGCCAGCAGCCAAGATCAGGTGTTTTGGGCGGGTAATGAGCAGTTCTTC. Translating gives CASSQDQVFWAGNEQFF.

As to this clonotype: A read error may produce the germline difference seen at one junction end. This sequence joins TRBV12-3 or TRBV12-4 and TRBJ2-1; 8 nucleotides align to TRBD1. The CDR3 has 15 amino acids. CDR3: CASTRGLAAYNEQLF. In nucleotides, the CDR3 is TGTGCCAGCACCAGGGGGCTAGCAGCCTACAATGAGCAGCTCTTC.

There are a few counts of this clonotype. The chain carries TRBV18 and TRBJ2-3, with D perhaps matching TRBD2 (6 bases). Germline V gene sequence: CDR1 KGHSH, CDR2 LQKENI. The ends were cut back, 3 bases at V and 4 bases at J, with 17 bases in the middle. The CDR3 extends over 16 amino acids. The DNA for the CDR3 is TGTGCCAGCTCACCGCGCCAACTTTCGGGGGCAGATACGCAGTATTTT. The encoded protein is CASSPRQLSGADTQYF.

The chain carries TRBV29-1 and TRBJ1-3; no clear D gene. Trimming shortened V by 2 bases and J by 0 bases, and 8 bases separated the two germline ends. This CDR3 has 14 amino acids. The germline CDR1 and CDR2 sequences are SQVTM and ANQGSEA. CDR3 sequence: CSVENRVSGNTIYF. The CDR3 bases are TGCAGCGTTGAAAACCGAGTCTCTGGAAACACCATATATTTT.

The rearrangement joins TRBV11-2 to TRBJ2-7; a weak D match, TRBD2 (5 bases). Germline values: CDR1 SGHAT, CDR2 FQNNGV. The CDR3 sequence is 12 residues long. The ends were cut back, 6 bases at V and 4 bases at J, with 10 bases in the middle. CDR3 residues: CASSSLVYEQYF. DNA of the CDR3: TGTGCCAGCAGTTCACTAGTATACGAGCAGTACTTC.